Listed here is a single TCR beta chain. The sample is drawn from a study of technical replicates of blood from several donors. This CDR3 is 14 amino acids long. CDR1 is LGHNA, CDR2 YNFKEQ, per germline. V dropped 4 bases and J dropped 5; count of bases not matched to a gene: 6. Produced via immunoSEQ multiplex PCR; TCRdb's table is partial and in-frame only. The data show more than 70,000 clones, about 96% seen once. The gene calls are TRBV4-2 and TRBJ1-2, with 8 bases that match TRBD1. The sample was T cells isolated from PBMCs. This TCR was sampled from a human donor in good health. Written as DNA, the CDR3 is TGTGCCAGCAGCCGCATGACAGGGGATTATGGCTACACCTTC. Translation gives CASSRMTGDYGYTF.